This is a list of T cell receptor beta chains from one sample in a study of shared clonotypes between healthy human individuals. Assay used: immunoSEQ multiplex PCR; TCRdb lists only in-frame clones, some missing. The data contain about 2.3 million clones, 80% to 95% of them singletons. The material sequenced was naive CD4+ T cells from PBMCs. The receptor set was obtained from a young man in good health. Some clones in this sample may be carry-over from other donors' samples. The CDR3 runs from the conserved cysteine through the conserved F or W. D genes are given only for firm matches. The size of a clone is reported for some rows only, either as once, few or many, or as a class for expanded clones.

D gene	J gene	V gene	clone size	CDR3 protein	CDR3 DNA
NA	TRBJ1-5	TRBV5-5	NA	CASSKEVPSWGQPQHF	TGTGCCAGCAGCAAAGAAGTACCTAGTTGGGGTCAGCCCCAGCATTTT
NA	TRBJ2-7	TRBV18	NA	CASSPPGRSYEQYF	TGTGCCAGCTCACCCCCTGGGCGCTCCTACGAGCAGTACTTC
NA	TRBJ2-7	TRBV30	NA	CAWSVLAVTYEQYF	TGTGCCTGGAGTGTACTGGCCGTGACCTACGAGCAGTACTTC
NA	TRBJ2-7	TRBV9	NA	CASSVGNSYEQYF	TGTGCCAGCAGCGTAGGCAACTCCTACGAGCAGTACTTC
NA	TRBJ1-2	TRBV27	NA	CASRVNINYGYTF	TGTGCCAGCAGAGTCAACATTAACTATGGCTACACCTTC
NA	TRBJ1-1	TRBV18	NA	CASSESPMNTEAFF	TGTGCCAGCTCAGAATCCCCCATGAACACTGAAGCTTTCTTT
TRBD1	TRBJ2-7	TRBV7-9	NA	CASSPDSGTGILRDF	TGTGCCAGCAGCCCCGACTCCGGGACAGGAATCCTCCGGGACTTC
NA	TRBJ1-1	TRBV6-5	few	CASSRAPGNTEAFF	TGTGCCAGCAGCCGCGCCCCGGGGAACACTGAAGCTTTCTTT
NA	TRBJ2-7	TRBV6-5	NA	CASLSSRSSYEQYF	TGTGCCAGCCTTTCCAGCAGGTCGTCCTACGAGCAGTACTTC
TRBD2	TRBJ2-1	TRBV6-1	NA	CASSVTSGPTYNEQFF	TGTGCCAGCAGTGTCACTAGCGGGCCCACCTACAATGAGCAGTTCTTC
TRBD2	TRBJ2-5	TRBV5-4	NA	CASSLELAGGQETQYF	TGTGCCAGCAGCTTGGAGCTAGCGGGAGGTCAAGAGACCCAGTACTTC
NA	TRBJ2-5	TRBV9	NA	CASSLRGRLTQGQETQYF	TGTGCCAGCAGCCTTCGGGGACGACTTACCCAGGGCCAAGAGACCCAGTACTTC
TRBD1	TRBJ1-1	TRBV28	NA	CASRQGPTEAFF	TGTGCCAGCCGACAGGGGCCAACCGAAGCTTTCTTT
NA	TRBJ2-7	TRBV21-1	NA	CASDGAESTLYSYEQYF	TGTGCCAGCGACGGCGCGGAGTCGACCCTTTACTCCTACGAGCAGTACTTC
TRBD1	TRBJ2-1	TRBV28	NA	CASSRTGGLAGSYNEQFF	TGTGCCAGCAGCCGGACAGGGGGGTTAGCGGGATCCTACAATGAGCAGTTCTTC
NA	TRBJ1-1	TRBV6-5	NA	CASSTGGRRNTEAFF	TGTGCCAGCAGCACGGGGGGGAGGAGGAACACTGAAGCTTTCTTT
NA	TRBJ2-5	TRBV28	NA	CASFSLGWETQYF	TGTGCCAGCTTTTCGTTGGGCTGGGAGACCCAGTACTTC
NA	TRBJ2-7	TRBV6-5	NA	CASSFEGRTYEQYF	TGTGCCAGCAGTTTTGAGGGGCGGACCTACGAGCAGTACTTC
NA	TRBJ1-6	TRBV28	NA	CASTRPERNPSPLHF	TGTGCCAGCACGCGCCCCGAGAGGAACCCTTCACCCCTCCACTTT
NA	TRBJ2-3	TRBV29-1	NA	CSVARVLTDTQYF	TGCAGCGTTGCCCGGGTCCTCACAGATACGCAGTATTTT
TRBD1	TRBJ1-2	TRBV28	NA	CASSPGTGISTNYGYTF	TGTGCCAGCAGTCCTGGGACAGGGATCTCCACTAACTATGGCTACACCTTC
NA	TRBJ2-7	TRBV7-2	NA	CASSLLRGLLGYEQYF	TGTGCCAGCAGCTTACTTCGGGGTCTCCTCGGCTACGAGCAGTACTTC
NA	TRBJ2-7	TRBV6-1	NA	CASRGGLAYEQYF	TGTGCCAGCCGTGGGGGGCTGGCGTACGAGCAGTACTTC
NA	TRBJ2-6	TRBV28	NA	CASSLLGIPGANVLTF	TGTGCCAGCAGTTTATTGGGGATACCCGGGGCCAACGTCCTGACTTTC
TRBD1	TRBJ1-2	TRBV6-5	NA	CASSYLSVTGGSGYTF	TGTGCCAGCAGTTACTTATCCGTGACAGGGGGCTCTGGCTACACCTTC
TRBD1	TRBJ2-7	TRBV28	NA	CASTRPGQSYEQYF	TGTGCCAGCACCAGACCGGGACAGAGCTACGAGCAGTACTTC
TRBD1	TRBJ1-5	TRBV6-4	NA	CASSERTGNLPQHF	TGTGCCAGCAGTGAACGGACAGGGAATTTGCCCCAGCATTTT
NA	TRBJ1-1	TRBV4-3	NA	CASSQEAENTEAFF	TGCGCCAGCAGCCAAGAGGCAGAAAACACTGAAGCTTTCTTT
TRBD2	TRBJ2-1	TRBV6-1	NA	CASGGLAGVDEQFF	TGTGCCAGCGGCGGACTAGCGGGAGTGGATGAGCAGTTCTTC
NA	TRBJ2-5	TRBV2	NA	CASSDQGGVETQYF	TGTGCCAGCAGTGATCAGGGGGGGGTAGAGACCCAGTACTTC
TRBD2	TRBJ2-7	TRBV27	NA	CASSSASGRAYEQYF	TGTGCCAGCAGTTCAGCTAGCGGAAGGGCCTACGAGCAGTACTTC
TRBD1	TRBJ2-7	TRBV15	NA	CATSRSGTGSYEQYF	TGTGCCACCAGCAGGTCCGGGACAGGGTCCTACGAGCAGTACTTC
NA	TRBJ2-2	TRBV28	NA	CASSSRIVGELFF	TGTGCCAGCAGCTCGCGGATTGTCGGGGAGCTGTTTTTT
NA	TRBJ2-5	TRBV7-2	NA	CASSLGLQETQYF	TGTGCCAGCAGCTTAGGATTACAAGAGACCCAGTACTTC
NA	TRBJ1-2	TRBV4-1	NA	CASSQPRVRQDYYGYTF	TGCGCCAGCAGCCAACCCCGTGTCCGACAGGACTACTATGGCTACACCTTC
TRBD1	TRBJ1-1	TRBV2	NA	CASMDRGNTEAFF	TGTGCCAGCATGGACAGGGGGAACACTGAAGCTTTCTTT
NA	TRBJ1-3	TRBV25-1	NA	CASASHSFSGNTIYF	TGTGCCAGCGCTAGCCATTCCTTCTCTGGAAACACCATATATTTT
NA	TRBJ2-3	TRBV29-1	NA	CRVGGGTDTQYF	TGCAGGGTGGGCGGGGGCACAGATACGCAGTATTTT
TRBD1	TRBJ1-4	TRBV15	NA	CATSRVDRGGEKLFF	TGTGCCACCAGCAGGGTCGACAGGGGTGGAGAAAAACTGTTTTTT
NA	TRBJ2-5	TRBV5-4	NA	CASSNAALQETQYF	TGTGCCAGCAGCAACGCGGCATTACAAGAGACCCAGTACTTC
TRBD1	TRBJ2-7	TRBV28	NA	CASSLSAGTGGYEQYF	TGTGCCAGCAGTTTATCTGCCGGGACAGGGGGCTACGAGCAGTACTTC